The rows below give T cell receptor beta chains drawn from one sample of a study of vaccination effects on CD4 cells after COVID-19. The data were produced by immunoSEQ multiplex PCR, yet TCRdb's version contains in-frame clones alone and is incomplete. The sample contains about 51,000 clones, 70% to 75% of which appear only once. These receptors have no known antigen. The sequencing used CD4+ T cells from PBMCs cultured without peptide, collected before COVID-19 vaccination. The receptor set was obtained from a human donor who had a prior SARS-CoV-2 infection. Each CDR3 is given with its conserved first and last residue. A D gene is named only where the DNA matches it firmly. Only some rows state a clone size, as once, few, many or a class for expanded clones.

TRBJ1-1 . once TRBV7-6 TGTGCCAGCAGCTTATATAATGCCAGGGCGGGCACTGAAGCTTTCTTT CASSLYNARAGTEAFF
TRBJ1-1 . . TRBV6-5 TGTGCCAGCAGCTATACCGTCGGTGGCACTGAAGCTTTCTTT CASSYTVGGTEAFF
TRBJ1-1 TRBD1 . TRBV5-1 TGCGCCAGCAAGCGACAGGGCCCGATGAACACTGAAGCTTTCTTT CASKRQGPMNTEAFF
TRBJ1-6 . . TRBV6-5 TGTGCCAGCCACCCGGTCGGGAAGGGAGTGTCACCCCTCCACTTT CASHPVGKGVSPLHF
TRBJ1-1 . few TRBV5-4 TGTGCCAGCAGGAAGGGGAACACTGAAGCTTTCTTT CASRKGNTEAFF
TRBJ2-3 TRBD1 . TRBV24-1 TGTGCCACCAGTGAAAGGGGGCAGGGGAGCACAGATACGCAGTATTTT CATSERGQGSTDTQYF
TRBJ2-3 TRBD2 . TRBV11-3 TGTGCCAGCAGCCCCCCCCTAGCGGCTAGCACAGATACGCAGTATTTT CASSPPLAASTDTQYF
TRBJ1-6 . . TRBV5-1 TGCGCCAGCAGCTTGGGACTGAGCTCCTATAATTCACCCCTCCACTTT CASSLGLSSYNSPLHF
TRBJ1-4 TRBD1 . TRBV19 TGTGCCAGTAGATCTTCCGGGACAGGGTATGAAAAACTGTTTTTT CASRSSGTGYEKLFF
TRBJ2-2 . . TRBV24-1 TGTGCCACCAGTGGGGCCGGGGGGCAAGTCACCGGGGAGCTGTTTTTT CATSGAGGQVTGELFF
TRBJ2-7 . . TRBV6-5 TGTGCCAGCACTTTGGGGATTCCCCGGGCCCACGAGCAGTACTTC CASTLGIPRAHEQYF
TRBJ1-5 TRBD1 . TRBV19 TGTGCCAGTAGTACCGGACAGGGCCCTTTTAGCAATCAGCCCCAGCATTTT CASSTGQGPFSNQPQHF
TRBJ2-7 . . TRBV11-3 TGTGCCAGCAGCTTAGACCCTGCCAGCCACGAGCAGTACTTC CASSLDPASHEQYF
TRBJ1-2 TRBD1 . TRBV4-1 TGCGCCAGCAGCCAAGCAGATGGACAGGGCGGGAACTATGGCTACACCTTC CASSQADGQGGNYGYTF
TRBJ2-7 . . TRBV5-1 TGCGCCAGCAGCTTGGACAGGTTCGGCGAGCAGTACTTC CASSLDRFGEQYF
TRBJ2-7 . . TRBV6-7 TGTGCCAGTTTTTCCCGCTCCTACGAGCAGTACTTC CASFSRSYEQYF
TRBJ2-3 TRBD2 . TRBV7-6 TGTGCCAGCAGCTTAGATGTTGGCGGGAGTCATACGCAGTATTTT CASSLDVGGSHTQYF
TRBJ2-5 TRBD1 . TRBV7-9 TGTGCCAGCAGCCTGAGGGCAGGGGGCTCCTTTGATCGGGAGACCCAGTACTTC CASSLRAGGSFDRETQYF
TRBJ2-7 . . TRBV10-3 TGTGCCATCAGTTTCACTAGCCTGGGGTCTTACGAGCAGTACTTC CAISFTSLGSYEQYF
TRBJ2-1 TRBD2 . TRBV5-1 TGCGCCAGCAGCCCCGGGAAGACTAGCGGGGGGCCGGGTACAAATGAGCAGTTCTTC CASSPGKTSGGPGTNEQFF
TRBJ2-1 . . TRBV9 TGTGCCAGCAGCGTAGGCTACAATGAGCAGTTCTTC CASSVGYNEQFF
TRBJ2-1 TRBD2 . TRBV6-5 TGTGCCAGCAGTTCCACCGGGACTAGCGGGGGGAATGAGCAGTTCTTC CASSSTGTSGGNEQFF
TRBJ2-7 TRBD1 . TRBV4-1 TGCGCCAGCAGCCCCTGGACAGGGACTGCGAACGAGCAGTACTTC CASSPWTGTANEQYF
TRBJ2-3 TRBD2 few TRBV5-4 TGTGCCAGCAGGACCAGCGGGGGGGCTTATACGCAGTATTTT CASRTSGGAYTQYF
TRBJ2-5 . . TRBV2 TGTGCCAGCAGTCAGGACAGCCCCCAAGAGACCCAGTACTTC CASSQDSPQETQYF
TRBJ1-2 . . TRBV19 TGTGCCAGTAGGCGTGACCGACAGTATGGCTACACCTTC CASRRDRQYGYTF
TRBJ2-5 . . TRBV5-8 TGTGCCAGCAGCACGGACTATGGTTTAGAGACCCAGTACTTC CASSTDYGLETQYF
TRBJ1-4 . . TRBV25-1 TGTGCCAGCAGTGAACGGAAGGCGGCTAATGAAAAACTGTTTTTT CASSERKAANEKLFF
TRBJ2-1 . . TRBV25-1 TGTGCCAGCAGTGATTCGGCGGGAAGGCCCAATGAGCAGTTCTTC CASSDSAGRPNEQFF
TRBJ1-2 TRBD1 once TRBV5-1 TGCGCCAGCAGCTTGGGGCAGGGGGTAGAGGATGGCTACACCTTC CASSLGQGVEDGYTF
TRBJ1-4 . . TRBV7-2 TGTGCCAGCAGCCCCGGACGGGAAACAACTAATGAAAAACTGTTTTTT CASSPGRETTNEKLFF
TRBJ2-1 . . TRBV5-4 TGTGCCAGCAGCTTGGTAACCAACAATGAGCAGTTCTTC CASSLVTNNEQFF
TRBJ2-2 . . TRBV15 TGTGCCACCAGCAGAGGGGTTACCGCGAACACCGGGGAGCTGTTTTTT CATSRGVTANTGELFF
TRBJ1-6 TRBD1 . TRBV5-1 TGCGCCAGCAGCTCCGGGACAGGGGGCTCCCTGAATAATTCACCCCTCCACTTT CASSSGTGGSLNNSPLHF
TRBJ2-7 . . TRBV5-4 TGTGCCAGCAGCTTATCAGGGGACCCCTACGAGCAGTACTTC CASSLSGDPYEQYF
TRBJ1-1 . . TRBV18 TGTGCCAGCTCACCAAACTTGTGGTCCTTGAACACTGAAGCTTTCTTT CASSPNLWSLNTEAFF
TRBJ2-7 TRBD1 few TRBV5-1 TGCGCCAGCAGCTTGGAAGGCGGACAGGTGGGCGACGAGCAGTACTTC CASSLEGGQVGDEQYF
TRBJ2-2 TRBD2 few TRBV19 TGTGCCAGCCTTAGCGGGAGGAACACCGGGGAGCTGTTTTTT CASLSGRNTGELFF
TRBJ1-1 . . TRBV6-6 TGTGCCAGCAGCCCCTCTTCGACAGGCGGGGCTTTCTTT CASSPSSTGGAFF
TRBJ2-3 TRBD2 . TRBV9 TGTGCCAGCAGCTCTAGCGGTAACACAGATACGCAGTATTTT CASSSSGNTDTQYF
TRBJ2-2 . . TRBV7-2 TGTGCCAGCAGCCCCCTCCGGACAGAGACCGGGGAGCTGTTTTTT CASSPLRTETGELFF
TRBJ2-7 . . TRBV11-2 TGTGCCAGCAGCTTAGATTCGCTCCGCGTCGAGCAGTACTTC CASSLDSLRVEQYF
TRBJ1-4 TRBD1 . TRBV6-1 TGTGCCAGCAGTGAACGGGACAGGGTCCAGGCTAATGAAAAACTGTTTTTT CASSERDRVQANEKLFF
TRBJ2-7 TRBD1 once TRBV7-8 TGTGCCAGCAGCTTAGTGACGCAGGGGGCGCTCTACGAGCAGTACTTC CASSLVTQGALYEQYF
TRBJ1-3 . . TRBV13 TGTGCCAGCAGCTTAGGGGTACAGGCCTCTGGAAACACCATATATTTT CASSLGVQASGNTIYF
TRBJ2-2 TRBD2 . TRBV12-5 TGTGCTAGTGGTTTGGTGGCGGGAGCCTTGACCGGGGAGCTGTTTTTT CASGLVAGALTGELFF
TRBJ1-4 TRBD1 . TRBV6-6 TGTGCCAGCAGTTACACCGGGACAGGGGAGGAAAAACTGTTTTTT CASSYTGTGEEKLFF
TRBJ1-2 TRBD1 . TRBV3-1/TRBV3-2 TGTGCCAGCAGTCAAGGGTTGGACAGGGTAGACTACACCTTC CASSQGLDRVDYTF
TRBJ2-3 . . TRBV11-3 TGTGCCAGCAGCTTAGTAGCGGCCATCATGGGCTCTACGCAGTATTTT CASSLVAAIMGSTQYF
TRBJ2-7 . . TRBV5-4 TGTGCCAGCAGCTTGGGCCCGGCCAACCCCTACGAGCAGTACTTC CASSLGPANPYEQYF
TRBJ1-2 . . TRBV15 TGTGCCACCAGCACCATGGGATTTCGCCCGGATCATTATGGCTACACCTTC CATSTMGFRPDHYGYTF
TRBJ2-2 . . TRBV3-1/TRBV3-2 TGTGCCAGCAGCCTCAAATACGGGGGCGACACCGGGGAGCTGTTTTTT CASSLKYGGDTGELFF